Following are 31 T cell receptor beta chains from one sample sequenced in a study of T cell responses to AZD1222 COVID-19 vaccine. The method was immunoSEQ multiplex PCR; TCRdb's version includes in-frame clones alone and lacks a portion of them. The sample includes roughly 81,000 clones, approximately 88% of them seen just once. Source: peripheral blood, taken on day 0 of AZD1222 vaccination. The receptor set was obtained from an adult in good health.

This clone has a count of ten or more. The rearrangement joins TRBV6-4 to TRBJ2-1; a possible D gene is TRBD2 (6 bases). With 6 bases removed from V and 6 bases from J, the gap between germline ends came to 15 bases. The CDR3 covers 14 residues. Germline V gene data show CDR1 as MRHNA and CDR2 as SNTAGT. DNA for the CDR3: TGTGCCAGCAGCGCATCAATGGGGGGCAATGAGCAGTTCTTC. This translates into CASSASMGGNEQFF.

The CDR3 DNA is TGTGCCAGCAGTTACTCTCCGGGACAGGGAAAGGCTGGCTACACCTTC. Amino acids: CASSYSPGQGKAGYTF. This sequence joins TRBV6-5 and TRBJ1-2; 9 bases fit TRBD1. This CDR3 is built from 16 residues. J gave up 7 bases and V 0 bases, and 9 bases lay outside the gene matches. CDR1 and CDR2 from the germline V gene are MNHEY and SVGAGI.

V gene TRBV6-5 combines with J gene TRBJ1-1; TRBD1 is a possible D gene (6 bases). This CDR3 is 14 amino acids long. The ends were cut back, 6 bases at V and 1 base at J, with 12 bases in the middle. Germline CDR1 MNHEY, CDR2 SVGAGI. The CDR3, as DNA: TGTGCCAGCAGAACTACAGGGAGGAACACTGAAGCTTTCTTT. This sequence encodes CASRTTGRNTEAFF.

The J gene is TRBJ2-3, the V gene TRBV25-1; TRBD2 might be the D (6 bases). Germline CDR1 and CDR2: MGHDK and SYGVNS. The V and J ends lost 5 bases and 6 bases respectively, with 18 bases between them. CDR3 length: 15 residues. CDR3 sequence reads: CASSLPMGGVDTQYF. The CDR3, as DNA: TGTGCCAGCAGTCTACCGATGGGGGGTGTCGATACGCAGTATTTT.

The chain carries TRBV6-1 and TRBJ1-6; D gene uncertain. Germline CDR1 reads MNHNS; CDR2 reads SASEGT. V lost 4 bases to trimming and J lost 0 bases, with 10 bases between them. The CDR3 spans 16 residues. CDR3 residues: CASSGNALSYNSPLHF. The DNA of the CDR3 is TGTGCCAGCAGTGGTAACGCCCTCTCCTATAATTCACCCCTCCACTTT.

V is TRBV7-9 and J is TRBJ2-2; 8 bases are shared with TRBD2. Germline V gene data show CDR1 as SEHNR and CDR2 as FQNEAQ (reference sequence). With 5 bases clipped from V and 5 bases from J, the junction kept 7 bases outside the gene matches. CDR3 size: 15 residues. The CDR3 spells CASSVTSVGTGELFF. CDR3 DNA: TGTGCCAGCAGCGTGACTAGCGTAGGAACCGGGGAGCTGTTTTTT.

The CDR3: CASSLTGNYGYTF. The CDR3 bases are TGTGCCAGCAGCTTAACAGGGAACTATGGCTACACCTTC. This chain links TRBV6-5 with TRBJ1-2; D may be TRBD1 (6 bases). This CDR3 is built from 13 residues. Germline lookup yields CDR1 MNHEY and CDR2 SVGAGI. The V end lost 6 bases, the J end lost 2 bases, and 10 bases lay between the germline ends.

There are a few counts of this clone. The V call is TRBV2, the J call TRBJ1-6; TRBD1 is a possible D gene (5 bases). The germline CDR1 and CDR2 sequences are SNHLY and FYNNEI. Trimming cost V 0 bases and J 10 bases, with 7 bases left between them. The CDR3 runs 13 residues. The CDR3 nucleotides are TGTGCCAGCAGTGAAGCCCAGGGATCACCCCTCCACTTT. The encoded protein is CASSEAQGSPLHF.

This clone was counted a single time. The chain couples TRBV12-3 or TRBV12-4 to TRBJ1-2; tentatively, D is TRBD1 (5 bases). V was trimmed by 5 bases and J by 6 bases, leaving 13 bases between them. This CDR3 spans 13 amino acids. CDR3 loop: CASSNGALNGYTF. CDR3 bases: TGTGCCAGCAGTAATGGGGCCCTAAATGGCTACACCTTC.

The CDR3 bases are TGTGCCAGCAGTTCCTCGGCATCAGGCCAGTCACCCCTCCACTTT. Amino acids: CASSSSASGQSPLHF. The gene calls are TRBV27 and TRBJ1-6; no reliable D call. CDR1 and CDR2 from the germline V gene are MNHEY and SMNVEV (reference sequence). The length of the CDR3 is 15 residues. Between the trimmed V and J ends, which lost 4 bases and 10 bases, there was a span of 17 bases.

V gene TRBV3-1 (or the pseudogene TRBV3-2) combines with J gene TRBJ2-3, with 15 bases matching TRBD2. V shed 1 base and J 4 bases; nucleotides not matched to a gene: 6. The CDR3 sequence is 18 residues long. Germline CDR1 and CDR2: LGHDT and YNNKEL (reference sequence). CDR3 DNA: TGTGCCAGCAGCCAAGGTGGGACTAGCGGGAGGTGGGCAGATACGCAGTATTTT. This sequence encodes CASSQGGTSGRWADTQYF.

In DNA form, the CDR3 reads TGCGCCAGCAGCGGTGGGACAGTCCAAGAGACCCAGTACTTC. Residues: CASSGGTVQETQYF. This chain connects TRBV5-1 to TRBJ2-5, with TRBD1 matching 7 bases. Trimming cost V 4 bases and J 1 base; bases outside gene matches: 4. The CDR3 has 14 amino acids. CDR1 is SGHRS and CDR2 is YFSETQ in the germline V gene.

The chain recombines TRBV18 with TRBJ1-2; 8 positions agree with TRBD1. The CDR3 loop spans 16 amino acids. Trimming took 2 bases from V and 4 from J; bases not matched to a gene: 9. Germline values: CDR1 KGHSH, CDR2 LQKENI. The CDR3 is CASSPGGTGTIYGYTF. In DNA, the CDR3 is TGTGCCAGCTCACCAGGGGGGACAGGAACCATCTATGGCTACACCTTC.

This sequence joins TRBV2 and TRBJ1-5; D remains unclear. The CDR3 is made up of 13 amino acids. CDR1 SNHLY and CDR2 FYNNEI come from the germline V gene. The V gene lost 7 bases and the J gene lost 0 bases, with 7 bases spanning the gap. DNA for the CDR3: TGTGCCAGCAAAAGGAGTAGCAATCAGCCCCAGCATTTT. This encodes CASKRSSNQPQHF.

V usage is TRBV27 and J usage is TRBJ1-3; tentatively, D is TRBD1 (5 bases). The CDR3 consists of 15 residues. The V and J ends lost 3 bases and 8 bases respectively, with 17 bases between them. Germline V gene data show CDR1 as MNHEY and CDR2 as SMNVEV (reference sequence). The CDR3 loop is CASSFQGRIRDTIYF. CDR3 nucleotides: TGTGCCAGCAGTTTCCAGGGACGGATCAGGGACACCATATATTTT.

The rearrangement links TRBV7-2 to TRBJ2-3, with 7 bases identical to TRBD2. V shed 5 bases and J 5 bases; nucleotides not matched to a gene: 7. CDR1 SGHTA and CDR2 FQGNSA come from the germline V gene. The CDR3 has 14 residues. The CDR3 DNA reads as TGTGCCAGCAGCCCGGGACTATTTATAGATACGCAGTATTTT. Residues: CASSPGLFIDTQYF.

The chain carries TRBV5-1 and TRBJ1-2, with D tentatively TRBD1 (5 bases). The germline V gene has CDR1 SGHRS and CDR2 YFSETQ. V was clipped by 2 bases and J by 0 bases, with 11 bases between them. CDR3 length: 15 amino acids. DNA of the CDR3: TGCGCCAGCAGCTTCCAGGGTGGCGCTAACTATGGCTACACCTTC. Its translation is CASSFQGGANYGYTF. The variable domain in full, completed from reference TRBV5-1 and TRBJ1-2, reads KAGVTQTPRYLIKTRGQQVTLSCSPISGHRSVSWYQQTPGQGLQFLFEYFSETQRNKGNFPGRFSGRQFSNSRSEMNVSTLELGDSALYLCASSFQGGANYGYTFGSGTRLTVV.

The chain has TRBV3-1 (or the pseudogene TRBV3-2) and TRBJ1-2; 7 bases are shared with TRBD1. Germline CDR1 reads LGHDT; CDR2 reads YNNKEL (reference sequence). V shed 2 bases and J 8 bases; nucleotides not matched to a gene: 8. CDR3 length: 14 residues. The CDR3 sequence: CASSQKGAAQGYTF. CDR3 nucleotide sequence: TGTGCCAGCAGCCAAAAGGGGGCGGCCCAAGGCTACACCTTC.

This sequence joins TRBV15 and TRBJ1-1, with TRBD1 matching 8 bases. V lost 0 bases and J lost 0; bases outside the gene matches: 9. The germline gives CDR1 LNHNV, CDR2 YYDKDF (reference sequence). The CDR3 is made up of 18 amino acids. CDR3 sequence: CATSRELSGGSMNTEAFF. Here the CDR3 DNA reads TGTGCCACCAGCAGAGAATTGTCAGGGGGCAGCATGAACACTGAAGCTTTCTTT.

This chain uses TRBV7-8 with TRBJ1-1; 7 bases line up with TRBD1. Per germline, CDR1 SGHVS and CDR2 FQNEAQ. The CDR3 is 13 residues long. Losses at the gene ends were 3 bases for V and 4 bases for J; bases not matched to a gene: 2. The CDR3, as DNA: TGTGCCAGCAGCTTGACAGGGATCACTGAAGCTTTCTTT. Residues: CASSLTGITEAFF.

Worth noting for this clone: This specimen includes other DNA sequences encoding the same CDR3. V is TRBV5-1 and J is TRBJ1-5, with 7 positions matching TRBD1. Per the germline V gene, CDR1 is SGHRS and CDR2 is YFSETQ. The length of the CDR3 is 14 residues. J lost 3 bases, V lost 4 bases, and 4 bases had no gene match. The CDR3 region is CASSPGQPNQPQHF. The CDR3 DNA sequence: TGCGCCAGCAGCCCGGGACAGCCCAATCAGCCCCAGCATTTT.

The CDR3 loop is CASSQGLAGSNEQFF. CDR3 nucleotide sequence: TGTGCCAGCAGCCAAGGACTAGCGGGCAGCAATGAGCAGTTCTTC. This chain joins TRBV3-1 (or the pseudogene TRBV3-2) and TRBJ2-1, with TRBD2 matching 10 bases. The CDR3 runs to 15 residues. Germline V CDR1 and CDR2: LGHDT, YNNKEL (reference sequence). The V and J ends lost 1 base and 6 bases, in that order; junction bases with no gene match: 3.

The chain recombines TRBV2 with TRBJ2-3; TRBD2 is a possible D gene (5 bases). Germline values: CDR1 SNHLY, CDR2 FYNNEI. There are 15 residues in the CDR3. The germline V and J ends were trimmed by 2 bases and 3 bases, with 12 bases remaining between them. Written as DNA, the CDR3 is TGTGCCAGCAGTGAACCGGGGTGGTGGACAGATACGCAGTATTTT. It specifies CASSEPGWWTDTQYF.

This clone was observed a single time. The CDR3 spells CASSPGTGGGYGYTF. For the CDR3, the DNA is TGTGCCAGCAGTCCCGGGACAGGGGGCGGCTATGGCTACACCTTC. This sequence joins TRBV3-1 (or the pseudogene TRBV3-2) and TRBJ1-2, with 12 bases identical to TRBD1. With 6 bases clipped from V and 4 bases from J, the junction kept 6 bases outside the gene matches. There are 15 residues in the CDR3. The germline V gene encodes CDR1 LGHDT and CDR2 YNNKEL (reference sequence).

This chain links TRBV5-6 with TRBJ2-1; TRBD2 matches at 9 bases. Germline V lookup: CDR1 SGHDT, CDR2 YYEEEE. The CDR3 is 15 amino acids. V was clipped by 5 bases and J by 1 base; unmatched bases: 4. CDR3 DNA sequence: TGTGCCAGCAGACTGACTAGCGGATCCTACAATGAGCAGTTCTTC. Its protein product is CASRLTSGSYNEQFF. Full variable domain (remainder filled in from reference TRBV5-6 and TRBJ2-1): DAGVTQSPTHLIKTRGQQVTLRCSPKSGHDTVSWYQQALGQGPQFIFQYYEEEERQRGNFPDRFSGHQFPNYSSELNVNALLLGDSALYLCASRLTSGSYNEQFFGPGTRLTVL.

The V and J genes are TRBV5-8 and TRBJ2-1, with D tentatively TRBD2 (6 bases). CDR3 length: 15 residues. CDR1 SGHTS and CDR2 YDEGEE come from the germline V gene. Trimming took 3 bases from V and 2 from J, leaving 12 bases between them. The CDR3 coding sequence is TGTGCCAGCAGCTCCGCGGGACGTCCCTACAATGAGCAGTTCTTC. This sequence encodes CASSSAGRPYNEQFF.

The genes are TRBV27 and TRBJ2-7, with a possible D match to TRBD1 (5 bases). V lost 4 bases to trimming and J lost 3 bases, with 10 bases between them. The germline CDR1 and CDR2 sequences are MNHEY and SMNVEV (reference sequence). The CDR3 consists of 13 residues. The CDR3 DNA sequence: TGTGCCAGCAGTTCGACAGTCTTCTACGAGCAGTACTTC. Its protein product is CASSSTVFYEQYF.

The J gene is TRBJ2-7, the V gene TRBV2; weak D call: TRBD2 (5 bases). Germline lookup yields CDR1 SNHLY and CDR2 FYNNEI. This CDR3 is built from 15 residues. Between the trimmed V and J ends, which lost 6 bases and 0 bases, there was a span of 15 bases. CDR3 in amino acids: CASRAFSGSSYEQYF. The CDR3, as DNA: TGTGCCAGCAGAGCCTTCAGCGGTAGCTCCTACGAGCAGTACTTC.

The chain is built from TRBV11-2 and TRBJ2-2; D is unresolved. This CDR3 comprises 14 residues. V was pared by 1 base and J by 7 bases, with 10 bases between. Per the germline V gene, CDR1 is SGHAT and CDR2 is FQNNGV. In DNA form, the CDR3 reads TGTGCCAGCAGCTTAGTAGGCGGTGTCGGGGAGCTGTTTTTT. Translating it yields CASSLVGGVGELFF.

The chain combines TRBV27 with TRBJ2-1; D not resolved. CDR3 length: 16 residues. Germline V lookup: CDR1 MNHEY, CDR2 SMNVEV (reference sequence). Trimming pared 4 bases from V and 1 base from J, leaving 14 bases between. The CDR3 DNA reads as TGTGCCAGCAGTTCCGTAGCACCCCGGTCCTACAATGAGCAGTTCTTC. This gives the protein CASSSVAPRSYNEQFF.

This chain uses TRBV28 with TRBJ2-2, with 10 nucleotides matching TRBD2. V lost 3 bases to trimming and J lost 5 bases; unmatched junction nucleotides: 9. Germline CDR1 and CDR2: MDHEN and SYDVKM. This CDR3 has 17 amino acids. CDR3 sequence (DNA): TGTGCCAGCAGTTTTCTAGCGGGAGAGTTAAGAACCGGGGAGCTGTTTTTT. Its translation: CASSFLAGELRTGELFF.